This passage covers 4 T cell receptor beta chains from one sample sequenced in a study of T cell repertoires in ileal Crohn's disease. TCRdb's copy holds only in-frame clones and misses some; the assay was immunoSEQ multiplex PCR. The sample includes approximately 13,000 clones, 70% to 80% seen only once; the top ten take 5.9%. Sample: ileal tissue. The receptors shown here come from an adult with Crohn's disease.

The CDR3 bases are TGTGCCAGCTCACCAGGGACAGGGCAGACTGAAGCTTTCTTT. Translated: CASSPGTGQTEAFF. This chain connects TRBV18 to TRBJ1-1; 9 nucleotides agree with TRBD1. The germline V gene encodes CDR1 KGHSH and CDR2 LQKENI. Trimming removed 2 bases from V and 5 bases from J; junction bases left unmatched: 3. This CDR3 region has 14 residues.

The gene calls are TRBV5-1 and TRBJ1-4; D is possibly TRBD1 (6 bases). Germline loops: CDR1 SGHRS, CDR2 YFSETQ. The germline V and J ends were trimmed by 3 bases and 5 bases, with 14 bases remaining between them. The CDR3 runs to 15 residues. The CDR3 here is CASSSGGAQNEKLFF. The CDR3, as DNA: TGCGCCAGCAGCTCCGGGGGGGCCCAGAATGAAAAACTGTTTTTT.

The chain carries TRBV5-1 and TRBJ1-1; D gene uncertain. CDR1 is SGHRS and CDR2 is YFSETQ in the germline V gene. The CDR3 spans 13 residues. V lost 7 bases and J 4 bases, leaving 14 bases between the germline ends. The CDR3 DNA follows: TGCGCCAGCTCACCGCCCGGGTTCACTGAAGCTTTCTTT. It encodes CASSPPGFTEAFF.

This clone was seen only once. The rearrangement joins TRBV28 to TRBJ2-7; no reliable D call. Germline CDR1 is MDHEN and CDR2 is SYDVKM. The CDR3 is 14 residues long. V was clipped by 7 bases and J by 3 bases, with 16 bases between them. CDR3 sequence: CASTPGDRNYEQYF. DNA for the CDR3: TGTGCCAGCACCCCCGGCGACCGTAACTACGAGCAGTACTTC.